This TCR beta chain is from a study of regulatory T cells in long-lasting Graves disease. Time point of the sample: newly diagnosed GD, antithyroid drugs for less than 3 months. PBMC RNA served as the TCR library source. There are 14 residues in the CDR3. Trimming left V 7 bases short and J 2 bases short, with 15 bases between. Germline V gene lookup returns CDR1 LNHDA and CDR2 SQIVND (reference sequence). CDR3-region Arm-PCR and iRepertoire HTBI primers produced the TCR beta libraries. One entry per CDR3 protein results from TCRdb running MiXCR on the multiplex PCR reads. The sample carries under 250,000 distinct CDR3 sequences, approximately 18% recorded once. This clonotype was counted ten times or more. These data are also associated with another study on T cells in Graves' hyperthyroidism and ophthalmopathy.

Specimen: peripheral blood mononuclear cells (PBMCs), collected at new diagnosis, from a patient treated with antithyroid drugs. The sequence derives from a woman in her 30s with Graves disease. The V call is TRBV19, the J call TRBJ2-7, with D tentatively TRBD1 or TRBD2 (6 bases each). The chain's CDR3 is CASNPSGGPYEQYF. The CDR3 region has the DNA TGTGCCAGTAATCCTTCCGGGGGCCCCTACGAGCAGTACTTC.